What follows are 21 T cell receptor beta chains derived from one specimen sequenced in a study of OX40 agonist ivuxolimab in advanced cancers. Clones were read by immunoSEQ multiplex PCR, and TCRdb kept only the in-frame ones, dropping some. The table has around 80,000 clones, around 84% seen once. The sample was CD4+ or CD8+ T cells sorted from blood, taken in a trial of the OX40 agonist ivuxolimab. Every receptor here comes from an adult with an advanced solid tumor such as melanoma, head and neck, liver or kidney cancer.

This chain uses TRBV6-5 with TRBJ1-2; D is undetermined. V lost 0 bases, J lost 7 bases, and 15 bases lay in between. The CDR3 is 15 residues long. The V gene's germline CDR1 is MNHEY and CDR2 SVGAGI. The CDR3 region is CASSYSGVLSGGYTF. CDR3 coding DNA: TGTGCCAGCAGTTACTCCGGTGTTTTAAGTGGTGGCTACACCTTC.

CDR3 coding DNA: TGTGCCAGCAGCCAGGACCCAGTTGGCCAGCCCCAGCATTTT. This codes for CASSQDPVGQPQHF. V gene TRBV7-2 combines with J gene TRBJ1-5; D is undetermined. This CDR3 is 14 amino acids long. Trimming took 5 bases from V and 7 from J, leaving 15 bases between them. Germline V CDR1 and CDR2: SGHTA, FQGNSA.

V gene TRBV4-2 combines with J gene TRBJ2-1, with 7 bases that match TRBD2. Trimming took 0 bases from V and 2 from J; bases not matched to a gene: 4. The CDR3 covers 16 residues. Germline CDR1 and CDR2: LGHNA and YNFKEQ. The CDR3 nucleotides are TGTGCCAGCAGCCAAGATGGACTAGATACCTACAATGAGCAGTTCTTC. It translates to CASSQDGLDTYNEQFF.

The rearrangement links TRBV29-1 to TRBJ2-2; D is undetermined. The germline V gene has CDR1 SQVTM and CDR2 ANQGSEA. Trimming removed 4 bases at V and 0 bases at J, with 9 bases between. The CDR3 consists of 14 residues. CDR3 amino acids: CSVVPVTNTGELFF. CDR3 coding DNA: TGCAGCGTTGTTCCGGTGACGAACACCGGGGAGCTGTTTTTT.

The V gene is TRBV9, the J gene TRBJ2-2; 12 bases are a match to TRBD1. Germline V gene lookup returns CDR1 SGDLS and CDR2 YYNGEE. V was pared by 6 bases and J by 4 bases, with 4 bases of the junction left unmatched. This CDR3 is 15 amino acids long. CDR3 loop: CASIGTGGTTGELFF. CDR3 DNA: TGTGCCAGCATCGGGACAGGGGGCACCACCGGGGAGCTGTTTTTT.

The chain recombines TRBV28 with TRBJ1-2; D is possibly TRBD1 (5 bases). The germline V gene has CDR1 MDHEN and CDR2 SYDVKM. This CDR3 has 15 residues. The V and J ends lost 5 bases and 7 bases respectively, with 20 bases between them. The chain's CDR3 is CASSPSGASGFGYTF. The DNA of the CDR3 is TGTGCCAGCAGTCCCTCCGGGGCCTCAGGGTTTGGCTACACCTTC.

This clone showed up just a few times. The chain links TRBV28 to TRBJ1-5, with 9 nucleotides matching TRBD1. The length of the CDR3 is 16 residues. CDR1 MDHEN and CDR2 SYDVKM come from the germline V gene. After removal of 4 bases from V and 2 bases from J, the junction contained 6 bases not matched to a gene. In DNA form, the CDR3 reads TGTGCCAGCAGTTGGGCGGACAGGGGAGGCAATCAGCCCCAGCATTTT. Protein: CASSWADRGGNQPQHF.

The V call is TRBV28, the J call TRBJ1-4; D call uncertain. The ends were cut back, 8 bases at V and 5 bases at J, with 18 bases in the middle. The germline V gene encodes CDR1 MDHEN and CDR2 SYDVKM. This CDR3 has 15 amino acids. The CDR3 here is CASSRAVSRNEKLFF. CDR3 in DNA: TGTGCCAGCTCGAGAGCAGTATCTAGGAATGAAAAACTGTTTTTT.

The chain uses TRBV2 and TRBJ1-2; no clear D gene. Deletions cut 4 bases from V and 5 bases from J, with 8 bases between. Germline lookup yields CDR1 SNHLY and CDR2 FYNNEI. The CDR3 extends over 12 amino acids. The CDR3 sequence is CASSARAYGYTF. In nucleotides, the CDR3 is TGTGCCAGCAGTGCGAGAGCATATGGCTACACCTTC.

The chain carries TRBV9 and TRBJ2-5, with 8 bases that match TRBD2. The CDR3 is made up of 15 amino acids. Germline CDR1 and CDR2: SGDLS and YYNGEE. Trimming cost V 3 bases and J 5 bases; bases outside gene matches: 9. The DNA for the CDR3 is TGTGCCAGCAGCGCAGTCCCAGGCGGGAGGGAGACCCAGTACTTC. This encodes CASSAVPGGRETQYF.

The CDR3, as DNA: TGTGCCAGCAGTGGACCCGGTAAAAGGGATACGCAGTATTTT. It encodes CASSGPGKRDTQYF. The J gene is TRBJ2-3, the V gene TRBV2; D remains ambiguous. With 4 bases removed from V and 6 bases from J, the gap between germline ends came to 14 bases. This CDR3 region has 14 residues. Germline V gene data show CDR1 as SNHLY and CDR2 as FYNNEI. Supplemented by reference TRBV2 and TRBJ2-3, the full variable domain reads EPEVTQTPSHQVTQMGQEVILRCVPISNHLYFYWYRQILGQKVEFLVSFYNNEISEKSEIFDDQFSVERPDGSNFTLKIRSTKLEDSAMYFCASSGPGKRDTQYFGPGTRLTVL.

This chain connects TRBV6-4 to TRBJ2-1; TRBD2 agrees at 10 bases. The CDR3 contains 13 residues. CDR1 is MRHNA, CDR2 SNTAGT, per germline. With 6 bases clipped from V and 8 bases from J, the junction kept 4 bases outside the gene matches. The DNA for the CDR3 is TGTGCCAGCAGCAACCTAGCGGGGGATGAGCAGTTCTTC. Translating gives CASSNLAGDEQFF.

The chain has TRBV7-2 and TRBJ1-6; D uncertain. Germline loops: CDR1 SGHTA, CDR2 FQGNSA. The V gene lost 5 bases and the J gene lost 4 bases, with 12 bases spanning the gap. The CDR3 has 15 residues. The DNA of the CDR3 is TGTGCCAGCAGCGCAGACGTCATTTATAATTCACCCCTCCACTTT. This translates into CASSADVIYNSPLHF.

The rearrangement joins TRBV29-1 to TRBJ2-1, with D perhaps matching TRBD2 (5 bases). The germline gives CDR1 SQVTM, CDR2 ANQGSEA. The CDR3 loop spans 11 amino acids. Trimming left V 4 bases short and J 9 bases short, with 10 bases between. The CDR3: CSVGGVGEQFF. CDR3 nucleotide sequence: TGCAGCGTTGGGGGAGTGGGTGAGCAGTTCTTC.

This clone was seen a few times. V and J are TRBV5-1 and TRBJ2-7; possible D gene TRBD2, 6 bases. This CDR3 comprises 13 residues. V lost 5 bases, J lost 0 bases, and 9 bases lay in between. Per the germline V gene, CDR1 is SGHRS and CDR2 is YFSETQ. This CDR3 is CASRGGVSYEQYF. CDR3 coding DNA: TGCGCCAGCAGGGGGGGTGTCTCCTACGAGCAGTACTTC.

The V call is TRBV11-2, the J call TRBJ2-1, with D uncertain. In germline, CDR1 is SGHAT, CDR2 FQNNGV. CDR3 length: 13 residues. With 7 bases removed from V and 9 bases from J, the gap between germline ends came to 16 bases. The CDR3 protein is CASTPTSGVEQFF. In DNA form, the CDR3 reads TGTGCCAGCACCCCAACCTCAGGTGTTGAGCAGTTCTTC.

The V call is TRBV6-6, the J call TRBJ1-5; possible D gene TRBD1, 6 bases. Per germline, CDR1 MNHNY and CDR2 SVGAGI (reference sequence). The V gene lost 2 bases and the J gene lost 9 bases, with 17 bases spanning the gap. The CDR3 has 15 residues. For the CDR3, the DNA is TGTGCCAGCAGTTACACGGACCACAGGGAAGGGCCCCAGCATTTT. Protein: CASSYTDHREGPQHF.

The rearrangement links TRBV15 to TRBJ1-5; 7 bases are a match to TRBD1. This CDR3 has 16 residues. Germline V gives CDR1 LNHNV, CDR2 YYDKDF (reference sequence). The junction had 5 bases not matched to a gene; V was cut back by 3 bases and J by 0 bases. The CDR3 protein is CATSRGTDLSNQPQHF. DNA of the CDR3: TGTGCCACCAGCAGGGGGACAGACCTTAGCAATCAGCCCCAGCATTTT.

The gene calls are TRBV6-1 and TRBJ2-7; TRBD1 is a possible D gene (6 bases). The CDR3 loop spans 13 amino acids. The germline V and J ends were trimmed by 4 bases and 6 bases, with 13 bases remaining between them. Germline V gene lookup returns CDR1 MNHNS and CDR2 SASEGT. The CDR3 coding sequence is TGTGCCAGCAGTGTGGACAGTGCCAGCGAGCAGTACTTC. Amino acids: CASSVDSASEQYF.

The gene calls are TRBV18 and TRBJ2-3, with D hard to call. Germline assignment: CDR1 KGHSH and CDR2 LQKENI. The ends were cut back, 4 bases at V and 0 bases at J, with 5 bases in the middle. The CDR3 has 13 amino acids. This CDR3 reads CASSRTSTDTQYF. Here the CDR3 DNA reads TGTGCCAGCTCACGTACTAGCACAGATACGCAGTATTTT.

V is TRBV28 and J is TRBJ1-2, with no clear D. Germline assignment: CDR1 MDHEN and CDR2 SYDVKM. V lost 6 bases to trimming and J lost 4 bases, with 9 bases between them. CDR3 size: 12 residues. The CDR3 is CASSEESYGYTF. CDR3 in DNA: TGTGCCAGCAGCGAGGAAAGCTATGGCTACACCTTC.